This T cell receptor beta chain derives from a study of blood T cell repertoires in COVID-19. Whole-study context: T cells, B-cell-depleted T cells, or PBMCs supplied cDNA or gDNA.

Data came from immunoSEQ multiplex PCR; TCRdb stores just in-frame clones and leaves some out. The sample lists 90,000 to 100,000 clones, about 88% occurring once. What was sequenced was peripheral blood. The receptor comes from a woman aged 55-70 years with acute or convalescent COVID-19.

In DNA, the CDR3 is TGTGCCAGCAGCTCCATCGGGGGGATTAATCAGCCCCAGCATTTT. Amino acids: CASSSIGGINQPQHF. This chain links TRBV7-8 with TRBJ1-5, with D perhaps matching TRBD1 (5 bases). Between the trimmed V and J ends, which lost 4 bases and 4 bases, there was a span of 14 bases. CDR3 length equals 15 residues. Germline loops: CDR1 SGHVS, CDR2 FQNEAQ.